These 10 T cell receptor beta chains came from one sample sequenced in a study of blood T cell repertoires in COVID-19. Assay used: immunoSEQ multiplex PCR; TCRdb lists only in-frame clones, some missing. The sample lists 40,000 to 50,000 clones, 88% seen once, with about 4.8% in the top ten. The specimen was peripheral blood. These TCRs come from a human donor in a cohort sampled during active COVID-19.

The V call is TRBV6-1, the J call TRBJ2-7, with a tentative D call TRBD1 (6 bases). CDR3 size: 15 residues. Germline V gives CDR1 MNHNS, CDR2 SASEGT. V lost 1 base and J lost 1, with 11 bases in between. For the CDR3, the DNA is TGTGCCAGCAGTGAAGGCAGGGGACCTTCCTACGAGCAGTACTTC. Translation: CASSEGRGPSYEQYF.

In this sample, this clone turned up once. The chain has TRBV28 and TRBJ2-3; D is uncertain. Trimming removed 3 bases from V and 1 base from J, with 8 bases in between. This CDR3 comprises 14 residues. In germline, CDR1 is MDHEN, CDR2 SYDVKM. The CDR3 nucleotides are TGTGCCAGCAGTTTCGACACCCGCACAGATACGCAGTATTTT. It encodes CASSFDTRTDTQYF.

The CDR3 here is CASSRNQDRGYGYTF. The CDR3 nucleotides are TGTGCCAGCAGCCGTAACCAAGACAGGGGCTATGGCTACACCTTC. This rearrangement joins TRBV5-4 to TRBJ1-2, with 8 bases that match TRBD1. The CDR3 extends over 15 amino acids. V lost 4 bases, J lost 4 bases, and 9 bases stayed unmatched. The V gene's germline CDR1 is SGHNT and CDR2 YYREEE (reference sequence).

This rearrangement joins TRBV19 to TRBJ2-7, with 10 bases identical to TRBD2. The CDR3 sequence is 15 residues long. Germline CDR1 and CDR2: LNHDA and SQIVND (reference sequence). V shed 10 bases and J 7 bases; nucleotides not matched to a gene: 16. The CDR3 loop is CATSPRTSGRGEQYF. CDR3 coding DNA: TGTGCCACCTCACCTCGGACTAGCGGCCGGGGGGAGCAGTACTTC.

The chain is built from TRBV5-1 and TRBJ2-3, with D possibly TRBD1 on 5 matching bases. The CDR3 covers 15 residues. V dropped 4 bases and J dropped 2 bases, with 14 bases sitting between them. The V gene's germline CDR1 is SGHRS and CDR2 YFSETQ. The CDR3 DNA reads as TGCGCCAGCAGCCCCGGAGACAGTTACACAGATACGCAGTATTTT. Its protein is CASSPGDSYTDTQYF.

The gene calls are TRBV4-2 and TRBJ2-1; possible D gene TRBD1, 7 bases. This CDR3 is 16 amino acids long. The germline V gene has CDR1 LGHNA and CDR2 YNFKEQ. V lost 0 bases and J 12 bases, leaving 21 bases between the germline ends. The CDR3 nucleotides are TGTGCCAGCAGCCAAGATCGGTCAGGGGGGTCAATCGCGCAGTTCTTC. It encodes CASSQDRSGGSIAQFF.

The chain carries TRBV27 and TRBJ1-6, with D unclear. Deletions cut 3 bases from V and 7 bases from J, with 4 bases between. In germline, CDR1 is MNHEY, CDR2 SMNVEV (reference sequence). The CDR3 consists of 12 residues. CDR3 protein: CASSFGNSPLHF. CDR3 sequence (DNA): TGTGCCAGCAGTTTTGGCAATTCACCCCTCCACTTT.

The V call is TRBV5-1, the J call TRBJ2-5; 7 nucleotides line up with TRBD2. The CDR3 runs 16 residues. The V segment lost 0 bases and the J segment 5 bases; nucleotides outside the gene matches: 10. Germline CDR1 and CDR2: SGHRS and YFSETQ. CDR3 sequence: CASSLDYGGSRETQYF. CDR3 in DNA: TGCGCCAGCAGCTTGGATTATGGCGGGAGTAGGGAGACCCAGTACTTC.

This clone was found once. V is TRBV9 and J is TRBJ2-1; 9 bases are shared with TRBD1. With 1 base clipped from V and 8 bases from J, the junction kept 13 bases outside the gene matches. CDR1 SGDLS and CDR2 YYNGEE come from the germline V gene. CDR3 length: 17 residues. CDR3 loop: CASSVIPLQGAQHEQFF. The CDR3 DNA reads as TGTGCCAGCAGCGTAATCCCTCTACAGGGGGCCCAACATGAGCAGTTCTTC.

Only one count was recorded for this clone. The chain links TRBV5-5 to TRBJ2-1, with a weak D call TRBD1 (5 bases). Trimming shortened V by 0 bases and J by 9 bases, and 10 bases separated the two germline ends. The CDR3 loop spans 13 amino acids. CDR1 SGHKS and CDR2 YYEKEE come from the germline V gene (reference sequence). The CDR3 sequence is CASSLVGRAEQFF. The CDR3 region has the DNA TGTGCCAGCAGCTTGGTGGGCAGGGCTGAGCAGTTCTTC.